This T cell receptor (beta chain) was retrieved from a study of Ad26.COV2.S vaccination and SARS-CoV-2 variants. As for the study in general: The trial was COV1001 and the donor's arm was Ad26.COV2.S. Each vaccinee took Ad26.COV2.S intramuscularly, once or twice 56 days apart.

Assay: immunoSEQ multiplex PCR; the TCRdb copy retains only in-frame clones and omits some. The table includes over 400,000 clones, 92% detected once. As to treatment: roughly 19 received Ad26.COV2.S at low or high dose, single or two shots; roughly 5 received placebo; per-sample allocation not given. All samples were drawn on day 63, counting from the first vaccine or placebo injection. The study used a vaccine consisting of an Ad26 vector that expressed Wuhan-strain SARS-CoV-2 spike. The CDR3 covers 14 residues. CDR1 and CDR2 from the germline V gene are SGDLS and YYNGEE. Trimming cost V 0 bases and J 5 bases, with 10 bases left between them.

This clonotype originated in a person aged 18-65 years who received the Ad26.COV2.S COVID-19 vaccine or a placebo. Sequences were derived from peripheral blood, sampled in a trial of Ad26.COV2.S vaccine versus placebo. V and J are TRBV9 and TRBJ2-3; unclear D gene. This CDR3 reads CASSVDSRKDTQYF. The DNA for the CDR3 is TGTGCCAGCAGCGTAGATTCACGGAAAGATACGCAGTATTTT.